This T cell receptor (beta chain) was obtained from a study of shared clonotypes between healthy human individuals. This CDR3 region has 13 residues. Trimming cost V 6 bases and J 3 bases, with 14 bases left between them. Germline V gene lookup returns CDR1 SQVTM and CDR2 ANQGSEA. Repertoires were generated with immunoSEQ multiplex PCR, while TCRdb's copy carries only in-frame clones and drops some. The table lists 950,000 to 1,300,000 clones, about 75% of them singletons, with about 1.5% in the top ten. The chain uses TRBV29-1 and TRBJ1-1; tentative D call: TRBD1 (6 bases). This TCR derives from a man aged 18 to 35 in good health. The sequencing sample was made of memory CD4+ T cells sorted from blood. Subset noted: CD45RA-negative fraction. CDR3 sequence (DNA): TGCAGCGTCCTACGGGGGGCTGACACTGAAGCTTTCTTT. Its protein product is CSVLRGADTEAFF. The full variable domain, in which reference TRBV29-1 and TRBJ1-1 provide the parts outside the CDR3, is SAVISQKPSRDICQRGTSLTIQCQVDSQVTMMFWYRQQPGQSLTLIATANQGSEATYESGFVIDKFPISRPNLTFSTLTVSNMSPEDSSIYLCSVLRGADTEAFFGQGTRLTVV.